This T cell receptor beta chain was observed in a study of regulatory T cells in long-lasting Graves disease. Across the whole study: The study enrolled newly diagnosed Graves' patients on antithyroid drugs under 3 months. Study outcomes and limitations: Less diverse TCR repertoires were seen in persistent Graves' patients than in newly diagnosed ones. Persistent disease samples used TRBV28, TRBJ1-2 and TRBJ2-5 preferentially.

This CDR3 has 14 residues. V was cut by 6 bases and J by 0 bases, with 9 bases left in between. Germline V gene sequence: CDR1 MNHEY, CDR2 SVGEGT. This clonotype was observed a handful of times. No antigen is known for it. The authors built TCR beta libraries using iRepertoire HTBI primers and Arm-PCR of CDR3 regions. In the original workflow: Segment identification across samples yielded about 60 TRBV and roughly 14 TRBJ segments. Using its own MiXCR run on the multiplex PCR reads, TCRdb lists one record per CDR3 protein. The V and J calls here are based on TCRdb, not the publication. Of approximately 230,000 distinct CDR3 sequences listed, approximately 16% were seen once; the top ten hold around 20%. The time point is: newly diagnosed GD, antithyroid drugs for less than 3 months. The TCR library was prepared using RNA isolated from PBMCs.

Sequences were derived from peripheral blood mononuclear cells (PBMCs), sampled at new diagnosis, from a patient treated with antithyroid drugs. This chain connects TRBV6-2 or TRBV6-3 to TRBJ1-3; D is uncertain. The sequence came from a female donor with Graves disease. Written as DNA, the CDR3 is TGTGCCAGCAGGGTAAAAGTCTCTGGAAACACCATATATTTT. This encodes CASRVKVSGNTIYF.